Included here is one TCR beta chain sequence, with context. Its specificity is unknown. This sample stems from a study of T cell repertoires in cytomegalovirus infection. On the study more broadly: Public TCR beta signature analysis indicated the presence of both CMV infection and matching HLA type. Study-wide results and caveats: In two of eight donors, the top clonotype was HLA-C-restricted CMV-specific.

TCRdb itself ran the reads through MiXCR, one entry per CDR3 protein. Here the sample spans over 450,000 distinct CDR3 sequences, approximately 11% being singletons. The CDR3 has 17 amino acids. V trimming: 4 bases; J trimming: 6 bases; junction bases outside the gene matches: 13. Germline CDR1 reads MDHEN; CDR2 reads SYDVKM. The sample consisted of PBMCs. This TCR was recovered from a human donor in good health (CMV status not recorded). Some clones in this sample may be carry-over from other donors' samples. The chain employs TRBV28 and TRBJ2-3; 10 bases are a match to TRBD2. The CDR3 DNA reads as TGTGCCAGCAGTTCTCCCGGTACTAGCGGGGCCGCCGATACGCAGTATTTT. It specifies CASSSPGTSGAADTQYF.